A single sample is the source of the 31 T cell receptor beta chains below, sequenced in a study of T cell responses to AZD1222 COVID-19 vaccine. Clones were sequenced by immunoSEQ multiplex PCR, and TCRdb holds only the in-frame ones, with some missing. The sample yields about 130,000 clones, 80% to 90% seen once. The sample here was peripheral blood, taken 28 days after the second AZD1222 dose. The receptors derive from an adult who received the AZD1222 COVID-19 vaccine.

The gene calls are TRBV19 and TRBJ2-1; D may correspond to TRBD1 or TRBD2 (6 bases each). The CDR3 extends over 13 amino acids. The V gene's germline CDR1 is LNHDA and CDR2 SQIVND (reference sequence). The V end lost 3 bases, the J end lost 9 bases, and 12 bases lay between the germline ends. CDR3 in DNA: TGTGCCAGTAGTATCGAGGGGGGAATTGAGCAGTTCTTC. Encoded protein: CASSIEGGIEQFF. Drawing the rest from reference TRBV19 and TRBJ2-1, the complete variable domain is DGGITQSPKYLFRKEGQNVTLSCEQNLNHDAMYWYRQDPGQGLRLIYYSQIVNDFQKGDIAEGYSVSREKKESFPLTVTSAQKNPTAFYLCASSIEGGIEQFFGPGTRLTVL.

This chain connects TRBV6-5 to TRBJ2-5, with TRBD2 matching over 11 bases. This CDR3 has 16 residues. Germline V lookup: CDR1 MNHEY, CDR2 SVGAGI. Losses at the gene ends were 2 bases for V and 4 bases for J; bases not matched to a gene: 6. The CDR3 sequence is CASSYRLAGGGETQYF. CDR3 bases: TGTGCCAGCAGTTACAGGCTAGCGGGGGGAGGAGAGACCCAGTACTTC.

The rearrangement joins TRBV7-3 to TRBJ1-1; D ambiguous. The CDR3 covers 11 residues. V was pared by 6 bases and J by 4 bases, with 6 bases between. Germline CDR1 reads SGHTA; CDR2 reads FQGTGA. CDR3 sequence reads: CASREGTEAFF. The CDR3 nucleotides are TGTGCCAGCAGAGAGGGCACTGAAGCTTTCTTT. Full variable domain (missing parts from reference TRBV7-3 and TRBJ1-1): GAGVSQTPSNKVTEKGKYVELRCDPISGHTALYWYRQSLGQGPEFLIYFQGTGAADDSGLPNDRFFAVRPEGSVSTLKIQRTERGDSAVYLCASREGTEAFFGQGTRLTVV.

The chain employs TRBV4-1 and TRBJ2-5, with 12 bases identical to TRBD2. Per the germline V gene, CDR1 is MGHRA and CDR2 is YSYEKL. The CDR3 spans 18 residues. V lost 4 bases and J lost 0; bases outside the gene matches: 9. CDR3 DNA: TGCGCCAGCAGCCTTGGCCGGCTAGCGGGAGGGTACCAAGAGACCCAGTACTTC. It translates to CASSLGRLAGGYQETQYF.

The V gene is TRBV7-9, the J gene TRBJ1-2, with TRBD1 matching over 8 bases. CDR3 length: 13 amino acids. Germline loops: CDR1 SEHNR, CDR2 FQNEAQ (reference sequence). V lost 2 bases and J lost 13; bases outside the gene matches: 9. The CDR3 DNA reads as TGTGCCAGCAGCTTAACGACAGGGGACACTAGCACCTTC. This translates into CASSLTTGDTSTF.

The chain has TRBV29-1 and TRBJ1-2; the D gene is possibly TRBD1 (5 bases). The germline CDR1 and CDR2 sequences are SQVTM and ANQGSEA. The ends were cut back, 8 bases at V and 5 bases at J, with 12 bases in the middle. This CDR3 comprises 11 residues. The CDR3: CSFGGTYGYTF. As DNA, the CDR3 is TGCAGCTTCGGGGGAACTTATGGCTACACCTTC.

The chain employs TRBV18 and TRBJ1-6; perhaps TRBD1 as D (6 bases). Per germline, CDR1 KGHSH and CDR2 LQKENI. CDR3 length: 13 amino acids. Trimming took 5 bases from V and 4 from J, leaving 6 bases between them. Here the CDR3 reads CASSGQYNSPLHF. CDR3 bases: TGTGCCAGCTCAGGACAGTATAATTCACCCCTCCACTTT.

The chain carries TRBV5-8 and TRBJ2-1; D remains unclear. Trimming shortened V by 7 bases and J by 10 bases, and 12 bases separated the two germline ends. The CDR3 is made up of 11 amino acids. Germline CDR1 SGHTS, CDR2 YDEGEE. The CDR3 coding sequence is TGTGCCAGCCTTCCAAGCACCGAGCAGTTCTTC. Translated: CASLPSTEQFF.

The J gene is TRBJ1-5, the V gene TRBV14, with unresolved D. V gave up 3 bases and J gave up 0 bases, with 24 bases separating them. Per the germline V gene, CDR1 is SGHDN and CDR2 is FVKESK. CDR3 length: 20 amino acids. The CDR3 DNA reads TGTGCCAGCAGCCACCTGGGCGGGGAGTTAACCCCCGATAGCAATCAGCCCCAGCATTTT. Translating it yields CASSHLGGELTPDSNQPQHF.

This rearrangement joins TRBV18 to TRBJ1-1, with 7 bases identical to TRBD1. The ends lost 0 bases at V and 5 bases at J; junction bases unmatched: 12. This CDR3 is built from 17 residues. The germline gives CDR1 KGHSH, CDR2 LQKENI. The CDR3 region has the DNA TGTGCCAGCTCACCACCTGGCAGGGGGAGAATACCGACTGAAGCTTTCTTT. It yields the protein CASSPPGRGRIPTEAFF. The full variable domain, with the rest looked up from reference TRBV18 and TRBJ1-1, is NAGVMQNPRHLVRRRGQEARLRCSPMKGHSHVYWYRQLPEEGLKFMVYLQKENIIDESGMPKERFSAEFPKEGPSILRIQQVVRGDSAAYFCASSPPGRGRIPTEAFFGQGTRLTVV.

The chain carries TRBV9 and TRBJ1-6, with 7 nucleotides matching TRBD1. Germline CDR1 is SGDLS and CDR2 is YYNGEE. Germline trimming cut 4 bases from V and 6 bases from J; bases unmatched to any gene: 10. The CDR3 covers 16 residues. The CDR3 DNA sequence: TGTGCCAGCAGCCCCCCCCCGGGACAGTCTAATTCACCCCTCCACTTT. It encodes CASSPPPGQSNSPLHF.

This chain's CDR3 is CASSQGEWEQYF. The CDR3, as DNA: TGTGCCAGCAGCCAGGGTGAGTGGGAGCAGTACTTC. The chain employs TRBV3-1 (or the pseudogene TRBV3-2) and TRBJ2-7; D gene ambiguous. V shed 3 bases and J shed 7 bases, with 10 bases lying between them. This CDR3 spans 12 amino acids. From germline, CDR1 is LGHDT and CDR2 YNNKEL (reference sequence).

Notes on this clone: Other DNA sequences within the sample encode an identical CDR3. The rearrangement links TRBV7-6 to TRBJ2-1, with TRBD2 matching over 8 bases. V trimming: 1 base; J trimming: 5 bases; junction bases outside the gene matches: 4. CDR3 length: 15 residues. Germline CDR1 SGHVS, CDR2 FNYEAQ. This chain's CDR3 is CASSLGLAGNNEQFF. The CDR3 DNA reads TGTGCCAGCAGCTTAGGTCTAGCGGGCAACAATGAGCAGTTCTTC.

Only one count was recorded for this clone. The chain joins TRBV10-3 to TRBJ1-5; no definite D call. Trimming removed 6 bases from V and 5 bases from J, with 11 bases in between. CDR1 and CDR2 (germline): ENHRY, SYGVKD. This CDR3 has 13 residues. This CDR3 reads CAISREVDQPQHF. The CDR3 DNA follows: TGTGCCATCAGCCGGGAGGTGGATCAGCCCCAGCATTTT.

The chain links TRBV6-5 to TRBJ1-3, with TRBD1 as a possible D gene (5 bases). V was trimmed by 6 bases and J by 5 bases, leaving 11 bases between them. The germline gives CDR1 MNHEY, CDR2 SVGAGI. The CDR3 runs 13 residues. The CDR3 DNA reads as TGTGCCAGCAGGGGCGACAGAAGAAACACCATATATTTT. Amino acids: CASRGDRRNTIYF.

CDR3 region: CATSRASGNTIYF. The CDR3 nucleotides read TGTGCCACCAGCAGAGCCAGTGGAAACACCATATATTTT. This chain connects TRBV15 to TRBJ1-3; D not certain. CDR1 is LNHNV and CDR2 is YYDKDF in the germline V gene (reference sequence). V shed 1 base and J shed 3 bases, with 4 bases lying between them. The CDR3 is 13 amino acids.

V and J are TRBV6-5 and TRBJ1-3; 7 bases match TRBD1. Germline V lookup: CDR1 MNHEY, CDR2 SVGAGI. The CDR3 is 13 residues long. J gave up 3 bases and V 8 bases, and 4 bases lay outside the gene matches. Written as DNA, the CDR3 is TGTGCCAGCTGCCGGGACAGTGGAAACACCATATATTTT. Translation: CASCRDSGNTIYF.

The rearrangement uses TRBV9 and TRBJ1-1, with D tentatively TRBD1 (5 bases). The CDR3 is 15 residues long. Germline CDR1 reads SGDLS; CDR2 reads YYNGEE. V lost 10 bases to trimming and J lost 1 base, with 20 bases between them. In nucleotides, the CDR3 is TGTGCCTCCCGAAGAGGGGATCAGGGGAACACTGAAGCTTTCTTT. This encodes CASRRGDQGNTEAFF.

V usage is TRBV2 and J usage is TRBJ2-4, with 10 bases matching TRBD1. Germline V gene lookup returns CDR1 SNHLY and CDR2 FYNNEI. There are 13 residues in the CDR3. After removal of 6 bases from V and 9 bases from J, the junction contained 5 bases not matched to a gene. CDR3 region: CASSGGQGIIQYF. CDR3 bases: TGTGCCAGCAGCGGGGGACAGGGGATCATTCAGTACTTC.

The V and J genes are TRBV10-2 and TRBJ2-1, with a weak D call TRBD1 (6 bases). The CDR3 is 13 amino acids. Trimming shortened V by 11 bases and J by 8 bases, and 19 bases separated the two germline ends. The germline V gene has CDR1 WSHSY and CDR2 SAAADI. CDR3: CASKIRGGYEQFF. The CDR3 nucleotides are TGCGCCTCGAAGATCAGGGGCGGCTATGAGCAGTTCTTC.

V and J are TRBV18 and TRBJ2-5, with unresolved D. Germline CDR1 KGHSH, CDR2 LQKENI. V lost 3 bases to trimming and J lost 5 bases, with 10 bases between them. CDR3 length equals 13 residues. CDR3 sequence: CASSPLGGETQYF. The CDR3 DNA reads TGTGCCAGCTCACCTCTGGGTGGGGAGACCCAGTACTTC. Looking up the rest from reference TRBV18 and TRBJ2-5 gives the full variable domain: NAGVMQNPRHLVRRRGQEARLRCSPMKGHSHVYWYRQLPEEGLKFMVYLQKENIIDESGMPKERFSAEFPKEGPSILRIQQVVRGDSAAYFCASSPLGGETQYFGPGTRLLVL.

The chain carries TRBV19 and TRBJ1-3; D unclear. The CDR3 is made up of 14 amino acids. The germline V and J ends were trimmed by 7 bases and 3 bases, with 13 bases remaining between them. The germline V gene encodes CDR1 LNHDA and CDR2 SQIVND (reference sequence). CDR3 residues: CASTNNDFGNTIYF. The CDR3 DNA sequence: TGTGCCAGTACCAACAATGACTTTGGAAACACCATATATTTT.

In this sample, this clone turned up a few times. The chain is built from TRBV30 and TRBJ1-1; the D is unclear. V lost 3 bases and J lost 2, with 7 bases in between. The CDR3 covers 12 residues. Germline CDR1 and CDR2: GTSNPN and SVGIG (reference sequence). The CDR3: CAWRAGNTEAFF. CDR3 coding DNA: TGTGCCTGGAGGGCAGGTAACACTGAAGCTTTCTTT.

This clone occurred once. This chain uses TRBV7-9 with TRBJ1-1; TRBD1 agrees at 7 bases. CDR3 size: 17 residues. V lost 5 bases and J lost 4; bases outside the gene matches: 16. Per the germline V gene, CDR1 is SEHNR and CDR2 is FQNEAQ (reference sequence). This CDR3 reads CASSPWGGGARGTEAFF. The DNA for the CDR3 is TGTGCCAGCAGCCCCTGGGGAGGGGGCGCCCGGGGCACTGAAGCTTTCTTT.

The chain couples TRBV30 to TRBJ2-2, with a possible D match to TRBD1 (6 bases). Deletions cut 3 bases from V and 1 base from J, with 15 bases between. This CDR3 is built from 16 residues. From germline, CDR1 is GTSNPN and CDR2 SVGIG (reference sequence). CDR3: CAWSHPGHRNTGELFF. For the CDR3, the DNA is TGTGCCTGGAGCCACCCGGGACATAGGAACACCGGGGAGCTGTTTTTT.

J is TRBJ1-5 and V is TRBV14; D is uncertain. The ends were cut back, 3 bases at V and 6 bases at J, with 15 bases in the middle. The CDR3 spans 15 residues. Germline V gene data show CDR1 as SGHDN and CDR2 as FVKESK. The CDR3 sequence: CASSQGGSVGQPQHF. CDR3 nucleotide sequence: TGTGCCAGCAGCCAGGGCGGGTCCGTCGGTCAGCCCCAGCATTTT.

The gene calls are TRBV4-3 and TRBJ1-3; D unresolved. The CDR3 loop spans 17 amino acids. Deletions cut 1 base from V and 1 base from J, with 14 bases between. Germline V gene lookup returns CDR1 LGHNA and CDR2 YSLEER. This CDR3 reads CASSQARFGPSGNTIYF. The CDR3 DNA follows: TGCGCCAGCAGCCAAGCCCGCTTCGGACCTTCTGGAAACACCATATATTTT.

This rearrangement joins TRBV30 to TRBJ1-6; perhaps TRBD1 as D (5 bases). Trimming removed 8 bases from V and 0 bases from J, with 14 bases in between. The CDR3 loop spans 15 amino acids. Germline loops: CDR1 GTSNPN, CDR2 SVGIG (reference sequence). CDR3 coding DNA: TGTGCCCGTCGGGAGGGGAGCTCCTATAATTCACCCCTCCACTTT. Its translation is CARREGSSYNSPLHF.

The CDR3 DNA sequence: TGTGCCAGCAGCATGGGTCCCGGAAACGGAAACACCATATATTTT. Its protein product is CASSMGPGNGNTIYF. The rearrangement joins TRBV11-3 to TRBJ1-3; D is unresolved. The germline V gene has CDR1 SGHNT and CDR2 YENEEA. There are 15 residues in the CDR3. Trimming shortened V by 5 bases and J by 4 bases, and 15 bases separated the two germline ends.

The chain has TRBV4-3 and TRBJ2-1; 10 positions match TRBD2. Per germline, CDR1 LGHNA and CDR2 YSLEER. With 0 bases clipped from V and 6 bases from J, the junction kept 5 bases outside the gene matches. This CDR3 has 16 residues. The CDR3 coding sequence is TGCGCCAGCAGCCAAGAGCTAGCGGGGGCCCTCAATGAGCAGTTCTTC. Translated, it gives CASSQELAGALNEQFF.

This clone was seen a single time. This chain's CDR3 is CASSWGAGSSKNIQYF. The CDR3 DNA reads TGTGCCAGCAGTTGGGGGGCGGGGTCGAGCAAAAACATTCAGTACTTC. The chain recombines TRBV5-4 with TRBJ2-4; the D call may be TRBD1 or TRBD2 (6 bases each). The CDR3 loop spans 16 amino acids. Germline V CDR1 and CDR2: SGHNT, YYREEE (reference sequence). The V and J ends lost 5 bases and 3 bases respectively, with 18 bases between them.